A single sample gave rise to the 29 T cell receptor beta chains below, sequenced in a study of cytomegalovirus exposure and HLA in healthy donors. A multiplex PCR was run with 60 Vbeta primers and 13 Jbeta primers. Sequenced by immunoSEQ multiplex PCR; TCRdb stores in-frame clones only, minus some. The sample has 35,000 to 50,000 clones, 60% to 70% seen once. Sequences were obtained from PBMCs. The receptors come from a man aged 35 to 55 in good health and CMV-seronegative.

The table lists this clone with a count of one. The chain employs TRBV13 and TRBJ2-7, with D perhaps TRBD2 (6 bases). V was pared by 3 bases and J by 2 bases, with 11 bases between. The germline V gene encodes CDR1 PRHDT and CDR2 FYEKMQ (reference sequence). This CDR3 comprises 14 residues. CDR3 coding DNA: TGTGCCAGCAGCTTGTCCAGGGAGGCCTACGAGCAGTACTTC. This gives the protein CASSLSREAYEQYF. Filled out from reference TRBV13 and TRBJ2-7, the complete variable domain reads AAGVIQSPRHLIKEKRETATLKCYPIPRHDTVYWYQQGPGQDPQFLISFYEKMQSDKGSIPDRFSAQQFSDYHSELNMSSLELGDSALYFCASSLSREAYEQYFGPGTRLTVT.

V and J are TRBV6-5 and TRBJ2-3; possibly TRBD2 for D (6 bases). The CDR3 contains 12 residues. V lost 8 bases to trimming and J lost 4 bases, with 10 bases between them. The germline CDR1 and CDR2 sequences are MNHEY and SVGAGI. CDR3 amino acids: CASGGNADTQYF. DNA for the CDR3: TGTGCCAGCGGGGGGAACGCAGATACGCAGTATTTT.

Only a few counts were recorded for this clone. Written as DNA, the CDR3 is TGTGCCAGCTCACCGGGACTTGACGAGACCCAGTACTTC. As protein: CASSPGLDETQYF. The gene calls are TRBV18 and TRBJ2-5, with a tentative D call TRBD2 (6 bases). This CDR3 has 13 amino acids. CDR1 and CDR2 from the germline V gene are KGHSH and LQKENI. Trimming left V 3 bases short and J 5 bases short, with 10 bases between.

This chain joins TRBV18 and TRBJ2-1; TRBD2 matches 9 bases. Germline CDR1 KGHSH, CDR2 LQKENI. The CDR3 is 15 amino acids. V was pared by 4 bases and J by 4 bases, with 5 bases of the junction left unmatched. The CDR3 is CASSLIAGEYNEQFF. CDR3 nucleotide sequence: TGTGCCAGCTCACTAATAGCGGGGGAATACAATGAGCAGTTCTTC.

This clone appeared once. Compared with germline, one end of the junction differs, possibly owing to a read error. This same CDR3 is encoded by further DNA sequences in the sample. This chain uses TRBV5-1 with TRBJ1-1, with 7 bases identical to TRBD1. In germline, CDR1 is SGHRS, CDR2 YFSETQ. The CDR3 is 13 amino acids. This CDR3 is CASRTGMNTEAFF. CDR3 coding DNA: TGCGCCAGCAGGACAGGGATGAACACCGAAGCTTTCTTT.

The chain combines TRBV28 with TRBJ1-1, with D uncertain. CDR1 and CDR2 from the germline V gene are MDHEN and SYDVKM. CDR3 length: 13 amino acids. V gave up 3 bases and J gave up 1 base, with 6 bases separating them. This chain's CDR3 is CASSFEANTEAFF. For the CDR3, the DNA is TGTGCCAGCAGTTTTGAGGCGAACACTGAAGCTTTCTTT. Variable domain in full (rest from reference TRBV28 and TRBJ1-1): DVKVTQSSRYLVKRTGEKVFLECVQDMDHENMFWYRQDPGLGLRLIYFSYDVKMKEKGDIPEGYSVSREKKERFSLILESASTNQTSMYLCASSFEANTEAFFGQGTRLTVV.

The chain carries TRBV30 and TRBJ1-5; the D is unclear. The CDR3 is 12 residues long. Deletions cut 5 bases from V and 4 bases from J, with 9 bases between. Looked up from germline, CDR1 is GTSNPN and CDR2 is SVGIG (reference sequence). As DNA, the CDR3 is TGTGCCTGGGGCGACTGGAATCAGCCCCAGCATTTT. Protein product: CAWGDWNQPQHF. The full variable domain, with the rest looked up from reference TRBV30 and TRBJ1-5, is SQTIHQWPATLVQPVGSPLSLECTVEGTSNPNLYWYRQAAGRGLQLLFYSVGIGQISSEVPQNLSASRPQDRQFILSSKKLLLSDSGFYLCAWGDWNQPQHFGDGTRLSIL.

Here the CDR3 reads CASSLVVTGGEQYF. The DNA of the CDR3 is TGTGCCAGCAGCTTAGTCGTCACAGGGGGCGAGCAGTACTTC. The chain recombines TRBV7-2 with TRBJ2-7, with 8 bases matching TRBD1. There are 14 residues in the CDR3. V lost 1 base, J lost 6 bases, and 5 bases stayed unmatched. CDR1 is SGHTA, CDR2 FQGNSA, per germline.

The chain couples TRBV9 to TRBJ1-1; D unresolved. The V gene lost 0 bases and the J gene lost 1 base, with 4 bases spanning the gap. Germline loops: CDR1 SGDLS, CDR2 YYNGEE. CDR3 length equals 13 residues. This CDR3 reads CASSVAENTEAFF. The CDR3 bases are TGTGCCAGCAGCGTAGCAGAGAACACTGAAGCTTTCTTT.

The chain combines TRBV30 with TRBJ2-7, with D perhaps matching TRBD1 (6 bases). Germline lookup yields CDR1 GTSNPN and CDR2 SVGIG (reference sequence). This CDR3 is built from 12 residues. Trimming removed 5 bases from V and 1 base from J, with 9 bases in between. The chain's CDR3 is CAWGQGSYEQYF. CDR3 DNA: TGTGCCTGGGGGCAGGGGTCCTACGAGCAGTACTTC.

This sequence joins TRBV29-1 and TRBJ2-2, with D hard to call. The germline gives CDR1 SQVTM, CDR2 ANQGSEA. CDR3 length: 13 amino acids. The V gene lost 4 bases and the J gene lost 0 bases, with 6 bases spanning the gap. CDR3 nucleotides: TGCAGCGTTGGCCAGTCGAACACCGGGGAGCTGTTTTTT. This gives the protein CSVGQSNTGELFF.

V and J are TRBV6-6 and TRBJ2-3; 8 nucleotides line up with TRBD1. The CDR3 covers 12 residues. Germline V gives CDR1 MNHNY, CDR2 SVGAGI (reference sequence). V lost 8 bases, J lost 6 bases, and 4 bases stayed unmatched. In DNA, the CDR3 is TGTGCCAGCCAAAGGACAGGGGATACGCAGTATTTT. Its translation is CASQRTGDTQYF.

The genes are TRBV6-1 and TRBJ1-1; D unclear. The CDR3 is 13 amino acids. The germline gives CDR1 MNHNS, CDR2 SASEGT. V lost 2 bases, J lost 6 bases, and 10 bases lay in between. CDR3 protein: CASSENERAEAFF. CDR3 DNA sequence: TGTGCCAGCAGTGAAAACGAACGGGCTGAAGCTTTCTTT.

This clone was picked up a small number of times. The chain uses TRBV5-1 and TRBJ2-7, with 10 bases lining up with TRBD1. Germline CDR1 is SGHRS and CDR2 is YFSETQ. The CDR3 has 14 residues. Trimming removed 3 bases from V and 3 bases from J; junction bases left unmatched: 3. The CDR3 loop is CASSSTGGRYEQYF. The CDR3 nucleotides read TGCGCCAGCAGCTCGACAGGGGGCCGCTACGAGCAGTACTTC.

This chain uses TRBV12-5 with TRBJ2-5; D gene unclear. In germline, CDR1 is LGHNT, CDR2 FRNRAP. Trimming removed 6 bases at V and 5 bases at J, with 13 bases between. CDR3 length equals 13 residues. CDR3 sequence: CASGSTALETQYF. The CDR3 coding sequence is TGTGCTAGTGGCTCGACTGCTTTGGAGACCCAGTACTTC.

The CDR3 nucleotides read TGTGCCTCTGGACAGTCCAGTTTGACGACTAATGAAAAACTGTTTTTT. Amino acid sequence: CASGQSSLTTNEKLFF. The genes are TRBV30 and TRBJ1-4; TRBD1 might be the D (6 bases). V lost 7 bases, J lost 2 bases, and 20 bases lay in between. Germline assignment: CDR1 GTSNPN and CDR2 SVGIG (reference sequence). The CDR3 has 16 residues.

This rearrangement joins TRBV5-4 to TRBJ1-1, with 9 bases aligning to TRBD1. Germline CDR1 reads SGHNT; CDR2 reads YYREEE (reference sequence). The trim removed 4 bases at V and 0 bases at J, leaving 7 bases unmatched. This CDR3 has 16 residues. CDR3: CASSPQNRGLNTEAFF. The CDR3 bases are TGTGCCAGCAGCCCGCAAAACAGGGGGCTGAACACTGAAGCTTTCTTT. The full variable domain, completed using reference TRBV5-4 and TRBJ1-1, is ETGVTQSPTHLIKTRGQQVTLRCSSQSGHNTVSWYQQALGQGPQFIFQYYREEENGRGNFPPRFSGLQFPNYSSELNVNALELDDSALYLCASSPQNRGLNTEAFFGQGTRLTVV.

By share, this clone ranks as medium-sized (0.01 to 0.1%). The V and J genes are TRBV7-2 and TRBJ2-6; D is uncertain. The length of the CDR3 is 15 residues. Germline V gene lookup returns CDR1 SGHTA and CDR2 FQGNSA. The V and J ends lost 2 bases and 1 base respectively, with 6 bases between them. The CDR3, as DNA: TGTGCCAGCAGCTTATCTTATTCTGGGGCCAACGTCCTGACTTTC. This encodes CASSLSYSGANVLTF.

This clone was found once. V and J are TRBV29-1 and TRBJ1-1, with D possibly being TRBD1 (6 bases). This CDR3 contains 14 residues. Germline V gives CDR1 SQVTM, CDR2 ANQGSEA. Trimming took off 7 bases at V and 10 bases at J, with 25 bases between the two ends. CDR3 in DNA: TGCAGCGGGGAGGGGGGACACTCTCCCCCAGGAGCTTTCTTT. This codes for CSGEGGHSPPGAFF.

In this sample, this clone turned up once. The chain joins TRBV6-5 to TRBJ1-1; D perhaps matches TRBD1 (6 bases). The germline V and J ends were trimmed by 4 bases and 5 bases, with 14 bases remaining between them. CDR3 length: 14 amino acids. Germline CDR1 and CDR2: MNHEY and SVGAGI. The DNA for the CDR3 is TGTGCCAGCAGTTCACGGGGGGGCGGTACTGAAGCTTTCTTT. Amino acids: CASSSRGGGTEAFF.

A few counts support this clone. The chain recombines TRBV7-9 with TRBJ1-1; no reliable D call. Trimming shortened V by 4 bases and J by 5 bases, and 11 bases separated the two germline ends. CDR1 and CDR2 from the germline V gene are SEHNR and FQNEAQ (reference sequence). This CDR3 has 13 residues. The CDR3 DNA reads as TGTGCCAGCAGCTCGGCTCTCGGGACTGAAGCTTTCTTT. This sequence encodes CASSSALGTEAFF.

CDR3 DNA sequence: TGCACCAGCAGCCTGGTGACAGGGTGGAATAATTCACCCCTCCACTTT. Translated, it gives CTSSLVTGWNNSPLHF. This chain connects TRBV1 to TRBJ1-6; TRBD1, the table's D call, was not compared with the DNA. TRBV1 is given as a pseudogene. This CDR3 is 16 amino acids long.

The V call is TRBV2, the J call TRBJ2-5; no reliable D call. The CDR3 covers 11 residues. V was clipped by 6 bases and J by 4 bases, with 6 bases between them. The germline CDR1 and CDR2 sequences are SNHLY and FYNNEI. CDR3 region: CASSPLETQYF. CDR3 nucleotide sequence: TGTGCCAGCAGCCCTTTAGAGACCCAGTACTTC.

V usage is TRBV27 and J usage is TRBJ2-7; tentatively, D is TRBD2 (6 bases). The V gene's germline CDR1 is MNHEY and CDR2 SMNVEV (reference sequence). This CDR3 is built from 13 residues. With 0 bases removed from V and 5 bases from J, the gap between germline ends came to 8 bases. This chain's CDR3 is CASSLSRGHEQYF. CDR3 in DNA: TGTGCCAGCAGTTTATCGCGGGGTCACGAGCAGTACTTC.

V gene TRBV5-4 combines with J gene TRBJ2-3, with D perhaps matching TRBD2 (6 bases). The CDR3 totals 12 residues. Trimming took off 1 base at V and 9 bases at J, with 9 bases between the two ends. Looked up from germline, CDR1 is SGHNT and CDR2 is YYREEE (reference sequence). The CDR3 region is CASSLSSETQYF. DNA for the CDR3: TGTGCCAGCAGCTTGTCTAGCGAGACGCAGTATTTT.

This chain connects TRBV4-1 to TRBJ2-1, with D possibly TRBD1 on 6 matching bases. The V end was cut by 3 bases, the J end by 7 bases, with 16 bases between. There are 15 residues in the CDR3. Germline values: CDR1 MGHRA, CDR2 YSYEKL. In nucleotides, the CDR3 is TGCGCCAGCAGCCAGGATGCCGGGACACGAAATGAGCAGTTCTTC. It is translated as CASSQDAGTRNEQFF.

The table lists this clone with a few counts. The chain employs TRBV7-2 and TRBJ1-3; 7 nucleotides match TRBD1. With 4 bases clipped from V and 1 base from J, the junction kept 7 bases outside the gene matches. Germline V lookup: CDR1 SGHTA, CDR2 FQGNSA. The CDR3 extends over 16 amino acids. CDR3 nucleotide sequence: TGTGCCAGCAGCTCGAGACGGGACAGTTCTGGAAACACCATATATTTT. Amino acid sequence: CASSSRRDSSGNTIYF.

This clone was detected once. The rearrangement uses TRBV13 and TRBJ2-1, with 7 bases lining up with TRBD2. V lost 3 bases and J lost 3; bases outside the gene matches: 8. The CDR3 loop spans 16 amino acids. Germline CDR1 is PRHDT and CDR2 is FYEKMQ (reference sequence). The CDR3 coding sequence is TGTGCCAGCAGCTTCAAAGGGGCTAGCGGCTACAATGAGCAGTTCTTC. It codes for CASSFKGASGYNEQFF.

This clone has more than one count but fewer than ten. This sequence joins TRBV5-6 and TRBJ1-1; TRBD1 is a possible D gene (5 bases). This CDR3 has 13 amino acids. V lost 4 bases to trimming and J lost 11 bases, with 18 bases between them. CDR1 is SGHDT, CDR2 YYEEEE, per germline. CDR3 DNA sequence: TGTGCCAGCAGCCCGGGTGGGGGGATGTGGGCTTTCTTT. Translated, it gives CASSPGGGMWAFF.